The T cell receptor beta chain under discussion was sequenced for a study of blood T cell repertoires in COVID-19. Across the study: COVID-19 samples from acute and convalescent phases originated in the United States, Italy and Spain. T cells, B-cell-depleted T cells, or PBMCs supplied cDNA or gDNA.

Under the authors' procedure: Reference gene primers were amplified, and this amplification served to estimate nucleated cell counts. Repertoires were generated with immunoSEQ multiplex PCR, while TCRdb's copy carries only in-frame clones and drops some. The DNA gave D and trimming, while V, J and clone size come from that table. This sample carries tens of thousands of clones, roughly 75% of them seen once, and the ten largest clones take roughly 4.2%. V was shortened by 0 bases and J by 6 bases, with 12 bases between the two germline ends. CDR3 length: 15 residues. Germline CDR1 LGHNA, CDR2 YSLEER.

The sequenced material came from peripheral blood. This TCR was recovered from a woman aged 45-65 years with acute or convalescent COVID-19. J is TRBJ1-5 and V is TRBV4-3; D not certain. The CDR3 DNA sequence: TGCGCCAGCAGCCAAGATAGGAGTAACGCTCAGCCCCAGCATTTT. Its protein product is CASSQDRSNAQPQHF.